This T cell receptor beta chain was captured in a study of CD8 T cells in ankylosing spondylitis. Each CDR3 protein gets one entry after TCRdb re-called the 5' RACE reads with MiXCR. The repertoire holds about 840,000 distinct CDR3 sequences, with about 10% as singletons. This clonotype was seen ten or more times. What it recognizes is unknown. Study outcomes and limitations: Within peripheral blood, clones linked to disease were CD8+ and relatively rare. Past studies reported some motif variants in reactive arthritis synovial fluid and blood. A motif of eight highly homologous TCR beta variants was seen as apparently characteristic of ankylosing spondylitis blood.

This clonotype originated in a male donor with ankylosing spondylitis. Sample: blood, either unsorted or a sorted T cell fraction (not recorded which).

The CDR3 spells CASSLNRYGYTF. CDR3 sequence (DNA): TGTGCCAGCAGCTTGAACCGCTATGGCTACACCTTC. The V call is TRBV5-5, the J call TRBJ1-2; the D is unclear. The germline V gene encodes CDR1 SGHKS and CDR2 YYEKEE (reference sequence). This CDR3 has 12 residues. With 1 base removed from V and 4 bases from J, the gap between germline ends came to 5 bases.